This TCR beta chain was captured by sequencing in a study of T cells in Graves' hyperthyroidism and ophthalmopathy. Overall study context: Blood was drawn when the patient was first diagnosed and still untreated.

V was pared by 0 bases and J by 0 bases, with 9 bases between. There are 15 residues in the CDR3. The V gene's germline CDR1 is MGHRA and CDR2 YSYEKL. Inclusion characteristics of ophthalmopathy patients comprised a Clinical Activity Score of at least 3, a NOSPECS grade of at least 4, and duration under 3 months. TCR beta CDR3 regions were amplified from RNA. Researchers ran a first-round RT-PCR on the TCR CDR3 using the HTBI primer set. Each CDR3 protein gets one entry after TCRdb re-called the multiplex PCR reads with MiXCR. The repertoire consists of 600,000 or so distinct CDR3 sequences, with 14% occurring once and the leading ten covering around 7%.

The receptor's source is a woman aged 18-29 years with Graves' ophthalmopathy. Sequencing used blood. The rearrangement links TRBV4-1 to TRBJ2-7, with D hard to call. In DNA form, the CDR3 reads TGCGCCAGCAGCCAAGATCGGACGGTCTCCTACGAGCAGTACTTC. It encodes CASSQDRTVSYEQYF.